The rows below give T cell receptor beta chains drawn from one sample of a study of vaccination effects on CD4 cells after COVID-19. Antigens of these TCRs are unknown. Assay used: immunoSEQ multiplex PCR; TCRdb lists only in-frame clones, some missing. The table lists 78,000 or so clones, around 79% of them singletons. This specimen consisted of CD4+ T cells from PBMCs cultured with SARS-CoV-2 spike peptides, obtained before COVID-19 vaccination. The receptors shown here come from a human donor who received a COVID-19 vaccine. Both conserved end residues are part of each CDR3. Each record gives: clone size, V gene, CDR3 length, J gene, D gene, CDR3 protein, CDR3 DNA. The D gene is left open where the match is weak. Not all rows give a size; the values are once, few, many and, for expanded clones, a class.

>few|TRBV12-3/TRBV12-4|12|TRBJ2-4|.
CASSFEGNIQYF
TGTGCCAGCAGTTTTGAGGGAAACATTCAGTACTTC
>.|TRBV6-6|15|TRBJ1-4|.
CASSDIETTNEKLFF
TGTGCCAGCAGTGATATAGAAACAACTAATGAAAAACTGTTTTTT
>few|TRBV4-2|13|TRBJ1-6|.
CASSQDTTSPLHF
TGTGCCAGCAGCCAAGATACGACTTCACCCCTCCACTTT
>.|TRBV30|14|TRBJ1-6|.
CAWKGGSYNSPLHF
TGTGCCTGGAAAGGGGGCTCCTATAATTCACCCCTCCACTTT
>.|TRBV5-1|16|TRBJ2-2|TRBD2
CASSWTSGGNTGELFF
TGCGCCAGCAGCTGGACTAGCGGGGGGAACACCGGGGAGCTGTTTTTT
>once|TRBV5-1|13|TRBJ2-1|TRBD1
CASSLDRAGEQFF
TGCGCCAGCAGCCTTGACAGGGCTGGTGAGCAGTTCTTC
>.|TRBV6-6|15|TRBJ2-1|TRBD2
CASSFPSGGAYEQFF
TGTGCCAGCAGTTTCCCTAGCGGGGGGGCCTATGAGCAGTTCTTC
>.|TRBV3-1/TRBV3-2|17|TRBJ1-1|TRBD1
CASSPHRPGTVNTEAFF
TGTGCCAGCAGCCCTCACAGACCCGGGACAGTGAACACTGAAGCTTTCTTT
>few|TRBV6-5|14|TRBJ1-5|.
CASSLTGDNQPQHF
TGTGCCAGCAGTCTGACAGGAGACAATCAGCCCCAGCATTTT
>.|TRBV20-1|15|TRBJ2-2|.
CSASGQKQVPGELFF
TGCAGTGCTAGTGGCCAGAAACAGGTCCCCGGGGAGCTGTTTTTT
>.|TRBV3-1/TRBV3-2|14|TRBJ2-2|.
CASSRLINTGELFF
TGTGCCAGCAGCCGCCTAATTAACACCGGGGAGCTGTTTTTT
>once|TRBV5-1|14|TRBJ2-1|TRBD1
CASSPGQGQALEFF
TGCGCCAGCAGCCCCGGACAGGGTCAGGCGTTGGAGTTCTTC
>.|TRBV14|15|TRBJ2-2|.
CASSLGSANTGELFF
TGTGCCAGCAGCCTTGGATCTGCGAACACCGGGGAGCTGTTTTTT
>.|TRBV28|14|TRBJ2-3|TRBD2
CASRYSGGVDTQYF
TGTGCCAGCAGATATAGCGGGGGGGTCGATACGCAGTATTTT
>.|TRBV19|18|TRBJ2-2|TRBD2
CASSPGTSRDSYTGELFF
TGTGCCAGTAGTCCCGGGACTAGCCGGGATTCGTACACCGGGGAGCTGTTTTTT
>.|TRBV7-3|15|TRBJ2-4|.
CASSLTGGGGNIQYF
TGTGCCAGCAGCTTAACGGGGGGAGGCGGAAACATTCAGTACTTC
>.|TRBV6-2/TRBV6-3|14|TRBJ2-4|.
CASSTGFSKNIQYF
TGTGCCAGCAGTACAGGGTTTTCCAAAAACATTCAGTACTTC
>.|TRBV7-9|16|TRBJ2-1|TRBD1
CASSPKPGQGGDEQFF
TGTGCCAGCAGCCCAAAGCCGGGACAGGGAGGGGATGAGCAGTTCTTC
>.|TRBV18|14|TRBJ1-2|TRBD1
CASSPRGQDYGYTF
TGTGCCAGCTCACCACGCGGACAGGACTATGGCTACACCTTC
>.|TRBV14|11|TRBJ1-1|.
CASSHGAEAFF
TGTGCCAGCAGCCATGGGGCCGAAGCTTTCTTT
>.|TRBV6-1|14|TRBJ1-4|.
CASSETGSNEKLFF
TGTGCCAGCAGTGAAACGGGTTCTAATGAAAAACTGTTTTTT
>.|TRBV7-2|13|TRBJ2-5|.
CASSLVKQETQYF
TGTGCCAGCAGCTTAGTGAAGCAAGAGACCCAGTACTTC
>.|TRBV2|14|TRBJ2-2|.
CASGESGFSGELFF
TGTGCCAGCGGGGAGAGCGGGTTTAGCGGGGAGCTGTTTTTT
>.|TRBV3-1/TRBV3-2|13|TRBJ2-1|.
CASTSLYGGEQFF
TGTGCCAGCACATCCCTCTACGGGGGTGAGCAGTTCTTC
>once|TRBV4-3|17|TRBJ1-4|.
CASSQDLGVRANEKLFF
TGCGCCAGCAGCCAAGATCTCGGCGTTAGGGCTAATGAAAAACTGTTTTTT
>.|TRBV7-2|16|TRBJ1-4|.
CASSSWAVAGNEKLFF
TGTGCCAGCAGCTCCTGGGCAGTAGCAGGAAACGAAAAACTGTTTTTT
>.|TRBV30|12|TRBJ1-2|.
CAWSGADYGYTF
TGTGCCTGGAGTGGGGCAGACTATGGCTACACCTTC
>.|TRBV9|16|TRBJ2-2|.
CASSVDSRPNTGELFF
TGTGCCAGCAGCGTAGACTCACGGCCGAACACCGGGGAGCTGTTTTTT
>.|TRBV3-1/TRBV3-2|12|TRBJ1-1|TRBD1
CASRQGDTEAFF
TGTGCCAGCAGGCAGGGGGACACTGAAGCTTTCTTT
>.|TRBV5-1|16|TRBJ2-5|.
CASSFTSGTSGETQYF
TGCGCCAGCAGTTTCACTTCCGGGACTTCCGGAGAGACCCAGTACTTC
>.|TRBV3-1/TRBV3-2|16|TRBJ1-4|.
CASSQVSRGINEKLFF
TGTGCCAGCAGCCAAGTTTCTCGGGGAATTAATGAAAAACTGTTTTTT
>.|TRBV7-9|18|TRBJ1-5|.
CASSLEGETANSNQPQHF
TGTGCCAGCAGCTTAGAGGGCGAGACAGCTAATAGCAATCAGCCCCAGCATTTT
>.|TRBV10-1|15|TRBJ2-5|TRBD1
CASAETGTGRETQYF
TGCGCCAGCGCGGAGACCGGGACAGGGAGAGAGACCCAGTACTTC
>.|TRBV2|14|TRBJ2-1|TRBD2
CASSWASGYNEQFF
TGTGCCAGCTCCTGGGCTAGCGGCTACAATGAGCAGTTCTTC
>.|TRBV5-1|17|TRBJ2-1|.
CASSLAGRDWRGNEQFF
TGCGCCAGCAGCTTGGCCGGCCGAGACTGGAGGGGCAATGAGCAGTTCTTC
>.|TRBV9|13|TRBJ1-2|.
CASSMDINYGYTF
TGTGCCAGCAGCATGGACATTAACTATGGCTACACCTTC
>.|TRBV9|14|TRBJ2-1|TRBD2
CASSRTSSYNEQFF
TGTGCCAGCAGCAGGACTAGCAGTTACAATGAGCAGTTCTTC
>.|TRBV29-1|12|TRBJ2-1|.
CSGGAGNNEQFF
TGCAGCGGAGGGGCAGGGAACAATGAGCAGTTCTTC
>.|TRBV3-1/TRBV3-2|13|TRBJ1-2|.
CASSQESGVGYTF
TGTGCCAGCAGCCAAGAGTCAGGTGTCGGCTACACCTTC
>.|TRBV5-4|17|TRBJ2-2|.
CASSPSAGTENTGELFF
TGTGCCAGCAGCCCGTCGGCAGGGACGGAGAACACCGGGGAGCTGTTTTTT
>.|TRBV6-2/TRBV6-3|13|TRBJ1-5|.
CASSYGSFQPQHF
TGTGCCAGCAGTTATGGCAGTTTCCAGCCCCAGCATTTT
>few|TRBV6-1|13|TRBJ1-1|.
CASSERGSTEAFF
TGTGCCAGCAGTGAAAGAGGCAGTACTGAAGCTTTCTTT
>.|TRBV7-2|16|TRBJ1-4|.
CASSVRRGATNEKLFF
TGTGCCAGCAGCGTACGCCGGGGTGCAACTAATGAAAAACTGTTTTTT
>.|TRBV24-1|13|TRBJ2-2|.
CAIKRGDGGELFF
TGTGCCATCAAGAGGGGGGATGGCGGGGAGCTGTTTTTT
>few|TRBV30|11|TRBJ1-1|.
CAGKRQAEAFF
TGTGCCGGAAAACGACAGGCTGAAGCTTTCTTT
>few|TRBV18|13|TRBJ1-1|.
CASSNAATPEAFF
TGTGCCAGCTCCAACGCCGCAACCCCTGAAGCTTTCTTT
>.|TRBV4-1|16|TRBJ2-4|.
CASSQVVLIAKNIQYF
TGCGCCAGCAGCCAAGTTGTCCTTATAGCCAAAAACATTCAGTACTTC
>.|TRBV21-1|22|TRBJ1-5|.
CASRLTGGAEPLVGRSNQPQHF
TGTGCCAGCAGGCTAACAGGGGGCGCGGAACCATTGGTGGGTCGTAGCAATCAGCCCCAGCATTTT
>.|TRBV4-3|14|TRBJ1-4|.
CASSQVVRGEKLFF
TGCGCCAGCAGCCAAGTCGTTAGGGGTGAAAAACTGTTTTTT
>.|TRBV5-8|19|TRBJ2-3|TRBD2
CASPVGLAGGYTGTDTQYF
TGTGCCAGCCCCGTGGGACTAGCGGGGGGCTATACCGGCACAGATACGCAGTATTTT
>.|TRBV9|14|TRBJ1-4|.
CASSGRDAREKLFF
TGTGCCAGCAGCGGCCGGGACGCGCGTGAAAAACTGTTTTTT